The entry below describes one TCR beta chain. This same CDR3 is encoded by further DNA sequences in the sample. The data were taken from a study of blood T cell repertoires in COVID-19. Background on the study: From the United States, Italy and Spain came samples of acute and convalescent COVID-19. T cells, B-cell-depleted T cells, or PBMCs provided the cDNA or gDNA that served as material.

Germline V gene lookup returns CDR1 MNHEY and CDR2 SVGAGI. The CDR3 sequence is 16 residues long. Trimming cost V 4 bases and J 0 bases; bases outside gene matches: 3. Authors' data handling: Amplification of reference gene primers provided the estimated nucleated cell counts. Method: immunoSEQ multiplex PCR; TCRdb's copy keeps in-frame clones and lacks some. That table supplies the V and J calls and clone size; D and trimming were determined from the DNA. The table includes 180,000 or so clones, 76% detected once. The receptor was derived from a woman aged 45-59 years with active or convalescent COVID-19. Sequencing was performed on peripheral blood. J is TRBJ2-1 and V is TRBV6-5; TRBD2 matches at 10 bases. The DNA of the CDR3 is TGTGCCAGCAGTTCGCGACTAGCGGGCTCCTACAATGAGCAGTTCTTC. It is translated as CASSSRLAGSYNEQFF.